The entry below describes one T cell receptor beta chain. Its antigen remains undetermined. Base qualities are not recorded, but no much larger clone differs from it by a single base. Libraries came from the immunoSEQ multiplex PCR assay. What TCRdb holds here is the immuneACCESS table cut down to in-frame rearrangements. Part of the clones is not present; checked against another copy, under half of the missing clones reflect an unresolved V gene, and the others are unexplained. Counted in this sample were 56,000 or so clones; about 94% of them appeared once. The ten largest clones represent about 4% of the sample. From the cysteine through the phenylalanine, the CDR3 covers 14 amino acids. The read is trimmed to its CDR3 DNA, 42 bases read in frame from base 1. CDR1 and CDR2 (GTSNPN, SVGIG) derive from the germline V gene (reference sequence). Between the V and J ends, shortened by 0 bases and 7 bases respectively, the junction contains 10 bases.

These data belong to a study of technical replicates of blood from a few donors (dated by TCRdb to the late 2010s). The sequence was obtained from a human donor in good health. Some clones in this sample may be carry-over from other donors' samples. The sequence links TRBV30 to TRBJ1-6; a tentative D call is TRBD1 (5 bases match). What was sequenced was PBMCs. The CDR3 loop reads CAWSVTGGNSPLHF. The nucleotide sequence is given as TGTGCCTGGAGTGTAACAGGTGGCAATTCACCCCTCCACTTT.